A selection of T cell receptor beta chains follows, all from one sample in a study of blood T cell repertoires in COVID-19. Method: immunoSEQ multiplex PCR; TCRdb's copy keeps in-frame clones and lacks some. The sample yields roughly 330,000 clones, 85% to 90% seen once. The sample was PBMCs or T cells enriched from blood (not recorded which). These receptors were obtained from a woman under 30 who had recovered from COVID-19. The CDR3 runs from the conserved cysteine through the conserved F or W. Each record gives: V gene, clone size, D gene, J gene, CDR3 protein, CDR3 DNA. A D gene is named only where the DNA matches it firmly. For some rows the clone size is stated as once, few or many, or as a class when expanded; others skip it.

v_gene: TRBV18; abundance: NA; d_gene: TRBD2; j_gene: TRBJ2-1; CDR3aa: CASSPPVTSGSLQFF; CDR3nt: TGTGCCAGCTCACCACCAGTGACTAGCGGGAGCCTCCAGTTCTTC
v_gene: TRBV2; abundance: few; d_gene: TRBD1; j_gene: TRBJ1-1; CDR3aa: CASSTTRDSLGEAFF; CDR3nt: TGTGCCAGCAGTACCACTCGGGACAGCTTGGGGGAAGCTTTCTTT
v_gene: TRBV2; abundance: NA; d_gene: NA; j_gene: TRBJ1-4; CDR3aa: CASHSFSEGEKLFF; CDR3nt: TGTGCCAGTCATTCGTTTTCAGAGGGCGAAAAACTGTTTTTT
v_gene: TRBV6-4; abundance: NA; d_gene: NA; j_gene: TRBJ1-4; CDR3aa: CASSGRQTTNEKLFF; CDR3nt: TGTGCCAGCAGTGGGAGACAGACAACTAATGAAAAACTGTTTTTT
v_gene: TRBV2; abundance: NA; d_gene: NA; j_gene: TRBJ1-1; CDR3aa: CASSERWGPGYPTEAFF; CDR3nt: TGTGCCAGCAGTGAGAGGTGGGGCCCCGGTTACCCCACAGAAGCTTTCTTT
v_gene: TRBV28; abundance: once; d_gene: NA; j_gene: TRBJ1-2; CDR3aa: CASSFGRYGYTF; CDR3nt: TGTGCCAGCAGTTTTGGGAGGTATGGCTACACCTTC
v_gene: TRBV4-1; abundance: NA; d_gene: NA; j_gene: TRBJ2-7; CDR3aa: CASSQLSLRGTPYEQYF; CDR3nt: TGCGCCAGCAGCCAACTCAGCCTCAGGGGCACTCCCTACGAGCAGTACTTC
v_gene: TRBV11-3; abundance: NA; d_gene: TRBD1; j_gene: TRBJ2-2; CDR3aa: CASSLGTGYGELFF; CDR3nt: TGTGCCAGCAGCTTAGGGACAGGTTACGGGGAGCTGTTTTTT
v_gene: TRBV4-1; abundance: NA; d_gene: TRBD1; j_gene: TRBJ1-1; CDR3aa: CASSQVTGGTEAFF; CDR3nt: TGCGCCAGCAGCCAAGTTACAGGGGGCACTGAAGCTTTCTTT
v_gene: TRBV4-1; abundance: NA; d_gene: NA; j_gene: TRBJ1-1; CDR3aa: CASRPYREGTEAFF; CDR3nt: TGCGCCAGCCGTCCTTACAGGGAAGGCACTGAAGCTTTCTTT
v_gene: TRBV30; abundance: NA; d_gene: NA; j_gene: TRBJ2-5; CDR3aa: CAWSPGEETQYF; CDR3nt: TGTGCCTGGAGTCCAGGGGAAGAGACCCAGTACTTC